The 32 T cell receptor beta chains presented below share a single source sample, sequenced in a study of blood T cell repertoires in COVID-19. TCRdb's copy holds only in-frame clones and misses some; the assay was immunoSEQ multiplex PCR. Found here are over 200,000 clones, roughly 92% of them singletons; the top ten hold 0.75% to 1%. The sample consisted of peripheral blood. Every receptor here comes from a man in his fifties or sixties with COVID-19, enrolled during active disease.

The V call is TRBV6-6, the J call TRBJ2-7; no definite D call. Trimming pared 6 bases from V and 0 bases from J, leaving 15 bases between. This CDR3 spans 15 amino acids. Germline loops: CDR1 MNHNY, CDR2 SVGAGI (reference sequence). The CDR3 coding sequence is TGTGCCAGCAGCGTTAGCCGAGTAATCTCCTACGAGCAGTACTTC. Protein sequence: CASSVSRVISYEQYF.

The chain is built from TRBV3-1 (or the pseudogene TRBV3-2) and TRBJ2-7; D gene uncertain. Germline lookup yields CDR1 LGHDT and CDR2 YNNKEL (reference sequence). This CDR3 is built from 15 residues. With 3 bases removed from V and 3 bases from J, the gap between germline ends came to 15 bases. The DNA of the CDR3 is TGTGCCAGCAGCCATACGAGAGGTGGAATCTACGAGCAGTACTTC. Protein sequence: CASSHTRGGIYEQYF.

The chain carries TRBV29-1 and TRBJ2-3; maybe TRBD2 (5 bases). V lost 4 bases to trimming and J lost 2 bases, with 13 bases between them. The CDR3 is 14 amino acids. Germline-derived CDR1 and CDR2 are SQVTM and ANQGSEA. This chain's CDR3 is CSVARAGHTDTQYF. The CDR3 bases are TGCAGCGTTGCCCGGGCGGGTCACACAGATACGCAGTATTTT.

The chain couples TRBV14 to TRBJ2-1; TRBD1 matches 9 bases. The germline CDR1 and CDR2 sequences are SGHDN and FVKESK. CDR3 length: 15 amino acids. The ends lost 3 bases at V and 6 bases at J; junction bases unmatched: 6. The CDR3 nucleotides are TGTGCCAGCAGCCACCGGACAGGGGTTGGCAATGAGCAGTTCTTC. Residues: CASSHRTGVGNEQFF. The variable domain in full, with the rest retrieved from reference TRBV14 and TRBJ2-1, is EAGVTQFPSHSVIEKGQTVTLRCDPISGHDNLYWYRRVMGKEIKFLLHFVKESKQDESGMPNNRFLAERTGGTYSTLKVQPAELEDSGVYFCASSHRTGVGNEQFFGPGTRLTVL.

The rearrangement joins TRBV19 to TRBJ1-5; TRBD1 aligns across 9 bases. The CDR3 is made up of 18 amino acids. Trimming at V came to 5 bases and at J to 0 bases, leaving 11 bases not matched to a gene. CDR1 is LNHDA, CDR2 SQIVND, per germline (reference sequence). The CDR3 here is CASSPRGTGSDSNQPQHF. CDR3 DNA sequence: TGTGCCAGTAGTCCCCGGGGGACAGGGAGTGATAGCAATCAGCCCCAGCATTTT.

This chain uses TRBV5-1 with TRBJ2-7; TRBD2 matches at 10 bases. This CDR3 comprises 15 residues. The germline V gene has CDR1 SGHRS and CDR2 YFSETQ. J lost 2 bases, V lost 4 bases, and 6 bases had no gene match. The CDR3 region has the DNA TGCGCCAGCAGCCCCGGACTAGCGGTAGCCTACGAGCAGTACTTC. Protein sequence: CASSPGLAVAYEQYF.

The chain is built from TRBV5-1 and TRBJ2-7; 8 positions agree with TRBD2. The CDR3 has 15 residues. Germline trimming cut 4 bases from V and 7 bases from J; bases unmatched to any gene: 13. Germline values: CDR1 SGHRS, CDR2 YFSETQ. The CDR3 reads CASSPSGRAGGEQYF. CDR3 coding DNA: TGCGCCAGCAGCCCTAGCGGGCGGGCCGGGGGGGAGCAGTACTTC.

The gene calls are TRBV19 and TRBJ1-1; TRBD1 agrees at 7 bases. CDR3 size: 12 residues. The germline gives CDR1 LNHDA, CDR2 SQIVND (reference sequence). V gave up 7 bases and J gave up 7 bases; unmatched junction bases: 6. CDR3 region: CASKIRQGEAFF. The CDR3 bases are TGTGCCAGTAAAATCCGACAGGGTGAAGCTTTCTTT.

The V call is TRBV5-1, the J call TRBJ1-4; 7 nucleotides agree with TRBD1. The V and J ends lost 2 bases and 8 bases, in that order; junction bases with no gene match: 6. The CDR3 is 14 residues long. Germline V gene data show CDR1 as SGHRS and CDR2 as YFSETQ. The CDR3 bases are TGCGCCAGCAGCTTTGGACAGGCTTCAGAAAAACTGTTTTTT. The encoded protein is CASSFGQASEKLFF.

The chain recombines TRBV24-1 with TRBJ2-1; 8 nucleotides match TRBD2. The CDR3 is 18 amino acids. V dropped 3 bases and J dropped 4; count of bases not matched to a gene: 13. Germline V gives CDR1 KGHDR, CDR2 SFDVKD. The CDR3 here is CATSDPPGGTGLYNEQFF. The CDR3 coding sequence is TGTGCCACCAGTGATCCCCCGGGGGGGACTGGCCTTTACAATGAGCAGTTCTTC.

CDR3 coding DNA: TGCAGCGTTGAAGGGGGTCGGACAGGGACTGGCTACACCTTC. This encodes CSVEGGRTGTGYTF. This sequence joins TRBV29-1 and TRBJ1-2; TRBD1 matches at 8 bases. Looked up from germline, CDR1 is SQVTM and CDR2 is ANQGSEA. This CDR3 contains 14 residues. Losses at the gene ends were 1 base for V and 7 bases for J; bases not matched to a gene: 8. The whole variable domain, remainder taken from reference TRBV29-1 and TRBJ1-2, is SAVISQKPSRDICQRGTSLTIQCQVDSQVTMMFWYRQQPGQSLTLIATANQGSEATYESGFVIDKFPISRPNLTFSTLTVSNMSPEDSSIYLCSVEGGRTGTGYTFGSGTRLTVV.

The rearrangement joins TRBV6-5 to TRBJ1-5, with D unresolved. V lost 5 bases and J 5 bases, leaving 16 bases between the germline ends. Germline V gene lookup returns CDR1 MNHEY and CDR2 SVGAGI. This CDR3 region has 15 residues. The DNA for the CDR3 is TGTGCCAGCAGTCTGAGGAGGGCCCAAGATCAGCCCCAGCATTTT. Protein: CASSLRRAQDQPQHF.

This chain uses TRBV7-2 with TRBJ2-1, with 8 bases aligning to TRBD2. CDR3 length: 16 residues. V was clipped by 4 bases and J by 12 bases; unmatched bases: 17. Germline loops: CDR1 SGHTA, CDR2 FQGNSA. CDR3 in amino acids: CASSSDGLARAGGQFF. The DNA of the CDR3 is TGTGCCAGCAGCTCAGACGGACTAGCTCGGGCCGGCGGGCAGTTCTTC.

A single count supports this clone. The genes are TRBV12-3 or TRBV12-4 and TRBJ2-1; D remains unclear. Trimming removed 3 bases at V and 4 bases at J, with 4 bases between. This CDR3 has 12 amino acids. The CDR3 region has the DNA TGTGCCAGCAGTTTCCGTTACAATGAGCAGTTCTTC. It translates to CASSFRYNEQFF.

This sequence joins TRBV6-6 and TRBJ1-4; 8 bases line up with TRBD1. Germline lookup yields CDR1 MNHNY and CDR2 SVGAGI (reference sequence). The V gene end was trimmed by 6 bases and the J gene end by 2 bases; junction bases not matched to a gene: 5. The CDR3 spans 15 residues. As DNA, the CDR3 is TGTGCCAGCAGCTCCCACAGGGGGACTAATGAAAAACTGTTTTTT. Residues: CASSSHRGTNEKLFF.

J is TRBJ2-5 and V is TRBV30; D might be TRBD1 (5 bases). This CDR3 has 14 residues. Germline V gives CDR1 GTSNPN, CDR2 SVGIG (reference sequence). V shed 2 bases and J shed 4 bases, with 14 bases lying between them. CDR3 protein: CAWSPSAGLETQYF. The CDR3 bases are TGTGCCTGGAGTCCCTCAGCAGGGTTAGAGACCCAGTACTTC. Variable domain in full (rest from reference TRBV30 and TRBJ2-5): SQTIHQWPATLVQPVGSPLSLECTVEGTSNPNLYWYRQAAGRGLQLLFYSVGIGQISSEVPQNLSASRPQDRQFILSSKKLLLSDSGFYLCAWSPSAGLETQYFGPGTRLLVL.

This clone showed up just a few times. The chain has TRBV10-3 and TRBJ1-1; 7 bases match TRBD1. Germline V gene data show CDR1 as ENHRY and CDR2 as SYGVKD. The CDR3 consists of 14 residues. J was trimmed by 5 bases and V by 2 bases; bases with no gene match: 5. The CDR3 DNA reads as TGTGCCATCAGTGAGGGCAGGGGGGAAACTGAAGCTTTCTTT. It yields the protein CAISEGRGETEAFF.

V gene TRBV28 combines with J gene TRBJ2-3, with 10 bases that match TRBD2. The CDR3 sequence is 14 residues long. Germline-derived CDR1 and CDR2 are MDHEN and SYDVKM. V dropped 8 bases and J dropped 3; count of bases not matched to a gene: 5. CDR3 in amino acids: CASELAGTTDTQYF. The CDR3 DNA follows: TGTGCCAGCGAACTAGCGGGAACAACAGATACGCAGTATTTT.

The chain combines TRBV21-1 with TRBJ2-1; TRBD2 is taken as the D call from the table, unchecked against the DNA. TRBV21-1 is a listed pseudogene. This CDR3 is 18 amino acids long. CDR3: CASSKYRLAGAGDNEQFF. Here the CDR3 DNA reads TGTGCCAGCAGCAAATACCGGCTAGCGGGAGCCGGGGACAATGAGCAGTTCTTC.

This clone was seen a handful of times. The genes are TRBV7-8 and TRBJ1-2; D gene uncertain. There are 15 residues in the CDR3. The V gene's germline CDR1 is SGHVS and CDR2 FQNEAQ. The V end lost 0 bases, the J end lost 8 bases, and 16 bases lay between the germline ends. The CDR3 loop reads CASSLALVLDGGYTF. DNA of the CDR3: TGTGCCAGCAGCTTAGCACTGGTGCTAGACGGGGGCTACACCTTC.

The chain is built from TRBV28 and TRBJ1-6; D gene unclear. The CDR3 loop spans 13 amino acids. The germline gives CDR1 MDHEN, CDR2 SYDVKM. V lost 5 bases, J lost 10 bases, and 12 bases lay in between. The CDR3 spells CASSTGELSPLHF. DNA of the CDR3: TGTGCCAGCAGTACTGGGGAGTTATCACCCCTCCACTTT. Full variable domain (remainder filled in from reference TRBV28 and TRBJ1-6): DVKVTQSSRYLVKRTGEKVFLECVQDMDHENMFWYRQDPGLGLRLIYFSYDVKMKEKGDIPEGYSVSREKKERFSLILESASTNQTSMYLCASSTGELSPLHFGNGTRLTVT.

This CDR3 is CATSPLAANSYEQYF. Here the CDR3 DNA reads TGTGCCACCAGTCCTTTGGCTGCCAACTCCTACGAGCAGTACTTC. This rearrangement joins TRBV15 to TRBJ2-7; D remains unclear. The CDR3 extends over 15 amino acids. Germline-derived CDR1 and CDR2 are LNHNV and YYDKDF (reference sequence). Trimming left V 6 bases short and J 0 bases short, with 15 bases between.

This chain uses TRBV18 with TRBJ2-7; 9 positions match TRBD1. The CDR3 runs to 14 residues. With 3 bases clipped from V and 2 bases from J, the junction kept 2 bases outside the gene matches. CDR1 is KGHSH and CDR2 is LQKENI in the germline V gene. The chain's CDR3 is CASSPGQGTYEQYF. Written as DNA, the CDR3 is TGTGCCAGCTCACCGGGACAGGGCACCTACGAGCAGTACTTC.

This chain uses TRBV12-3 or TRBV12-4 with TRBJ2-2; the D is unclear. The CDR3 has 13 amino acids. The germline V and J ends were trimmed by 6 bases and 5 bases, with 10 bases remaining between them. The CDR3 DNA reads as TGTGCCAGCAGGCCTCCGGGTACCGGGGAGCTGTTTTTT. Translating it yields CASRPPGTGELFF.

This rearrangement joins TRBV5-1 to TRBJ2-2; TRBD1 matches 7 bases. J lost 5 bases, V lost 0 bases, and 10 bases had no gene match. The CDR3 extends over 17 amino acids. Germline CDR1 and CDR2: SGHRS and YFSETQ. In DNA, the CDR3 is TGCGCCAGCAGCTTGGTCGAACAGGGGCTGGGGACCGGGGAGCTGTTTTTT. Amino acids: CASSLVEQGLGTGELFF.

The chain combines TRBV12-3 or TRBV12-4 with TRBJ1-4, with unresolved D. V was cut by 5 bases and J by 10 bases, with 11 bases left in between. The length of the CDR3 is 12 residues. The CDR3 reads CASSPITGKLFF. Here the CDR3 DNA reads TGTGCCAGCAGTCCTATAACCGGAAAACTGTTTTTT.

The J gene is TRBJ2-7, the V gene TRBV19; possibly TRBD1 for D (6 bases). The ends were cut back, 5 bases at V and 6 bases at J, with 17 bases in the middle. Germline loops: CDR1 LNHDA, CDR2 SQIVND (reference sequence). The CDR3 runs 14 residues. The CDR3 region is CASSLQGISAEQYF. CDR3 nucleotides: TGTGCCAGTAGTCTACAGGGTATATCGGCCGAGCAGTACTTC.

The chain employs TRBV2 and TRBJ2-7; tentatively, D is TRBD1 (5 bases). The CDR3 is made up of 11 amino acids. The germline CDR1 and CDR2 sequences are SNHLY and FYNNEI. Trimming stripped 8 bases from V and 6 bases from J, with 11 bases between. CDR3 DNA sequence: TGTGCCAGCTCAGGACATACCGAGCAGTACTTC. Residues: CASSGHTEQYF.

A few counts support this clone. CDR3 DNA sequence: TGTGCCAGCAGTCGGACAGGGTTCCAAGAGACCCAGTACTTC. It specifies CASSRTGFQETQYF. V usage is TRBV28 and J usage is TRBJ2-5; TRBD1 aligns across 8 bases. This CDR3 is built from 14 residues. Per the germline V gene, CDR1 is MDHEN and CDR2 is SYDVKM. With 5 bases clipped from V and 1 base from J, the junction kept 3 bases outside the gene matches.

The chain uses TRBV7-2 and TRBJ2-5; 9 positions match TRBD1. V trimming: 4 bases; J trimming: 5 bases; junction bases outside the gene matches: 11. Germline CDR1 SGHTA, CDR2 FQGNSA. This CDR3 is 16 amino acids long. Written as DNA, the CDR3 is TGTGCCAGCAGCTCCCCCCGGGACAGGGTCTGGGAGACCCAGTACTTC. Amino acid sequence: CASSSPRDRVWETQYF.

The V gene is TRBV28, the J gene TRBJ1-5; a weak D match, TRBD1 (5 bases). The CDR3 consists of 12 residues. CDR1 and CDR2 (germline): MDHEN, SYDVKM. The CDR3 DNA is TGTGCGGCGGGGGAGGGGAATCAGCCCCAGCATTTT. It codes for CAAGEGNQPQHF. Full variable domain (remainder filled in from reference TRBV28 and TRBJ1-5): DVKVTQSSRYLVKRTGEKVFLECVQDMDHENMFWYRQDPGLGLRLIYFSYDVKMKEKGDIPEGYSVSREKKERFSLILESASTNQTSMYLCAAGEGNQPQHFGDGTRLSIL.

The chain joins TRBV10-3 to TRBJ2-7, with TRBD1 identical over 10 bases. From germline, CDR1 is ENHRY and CDR2 SYGVKD. V dropped 4 bases and J dropped 5; count of bases not matched to a gene: 5. This CDR3 has 14 residues. CDR3 sequence reads: CAISGGTGDNEQYF. Here the CDR3 DNA reads TGTGCCATCAGTGGTGGGACAGGGGATAACGAGCAGTACTTC.